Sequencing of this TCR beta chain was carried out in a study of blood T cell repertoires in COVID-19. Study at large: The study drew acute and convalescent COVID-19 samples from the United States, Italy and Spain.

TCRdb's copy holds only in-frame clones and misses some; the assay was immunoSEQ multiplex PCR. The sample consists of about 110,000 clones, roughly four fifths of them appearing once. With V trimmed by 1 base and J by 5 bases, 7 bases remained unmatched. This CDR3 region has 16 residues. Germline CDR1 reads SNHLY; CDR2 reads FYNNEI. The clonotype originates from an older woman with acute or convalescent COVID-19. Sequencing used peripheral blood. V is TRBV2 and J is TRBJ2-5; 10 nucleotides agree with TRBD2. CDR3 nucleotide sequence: TGTGCCAGCAGTGAAGGGGGACTAGCGCTCGCGGAGACCCAGTACTTC. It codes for CASSEGGLALAETQYF.